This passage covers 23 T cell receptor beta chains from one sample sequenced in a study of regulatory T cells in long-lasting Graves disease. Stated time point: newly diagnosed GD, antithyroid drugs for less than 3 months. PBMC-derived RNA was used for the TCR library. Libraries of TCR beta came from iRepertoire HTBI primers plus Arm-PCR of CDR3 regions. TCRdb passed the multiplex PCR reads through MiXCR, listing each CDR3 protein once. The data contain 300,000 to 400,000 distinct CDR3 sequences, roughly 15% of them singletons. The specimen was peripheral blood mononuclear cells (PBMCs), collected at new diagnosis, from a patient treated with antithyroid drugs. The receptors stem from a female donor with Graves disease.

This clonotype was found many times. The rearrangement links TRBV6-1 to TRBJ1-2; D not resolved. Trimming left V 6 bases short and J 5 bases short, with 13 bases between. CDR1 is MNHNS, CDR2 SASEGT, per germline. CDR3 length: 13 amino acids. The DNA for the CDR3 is TGTGCCAGCAGACCCCGGACGGCATATGGCTACACCTTC. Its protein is CASRPRTAYGYTF.

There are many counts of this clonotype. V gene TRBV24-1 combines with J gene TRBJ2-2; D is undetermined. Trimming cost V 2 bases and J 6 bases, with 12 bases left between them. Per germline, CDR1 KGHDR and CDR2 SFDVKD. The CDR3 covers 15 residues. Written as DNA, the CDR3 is TGTGCCACCAGTGATTCGAATTTCCATGCCGGGGAGCTGTTTTTT. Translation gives CATSDSNFHAGELFF.

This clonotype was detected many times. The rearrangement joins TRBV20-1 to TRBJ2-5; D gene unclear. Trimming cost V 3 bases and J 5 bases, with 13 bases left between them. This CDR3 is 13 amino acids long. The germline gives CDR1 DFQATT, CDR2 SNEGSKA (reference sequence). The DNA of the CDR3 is TGCAGTGCTAGCAGCTTTTTTCAGGAGACCCAGTACTTC. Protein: CSASSFFQETQYF.

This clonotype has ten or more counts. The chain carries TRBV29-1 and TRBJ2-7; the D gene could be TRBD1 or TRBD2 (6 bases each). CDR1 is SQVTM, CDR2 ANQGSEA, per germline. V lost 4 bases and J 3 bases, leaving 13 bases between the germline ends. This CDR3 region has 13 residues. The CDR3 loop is CSVVRGAHYEQYF. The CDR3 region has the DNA TGCAGCGTTGTAAGGGGGGCACACTACGAGCAGTACTTC.

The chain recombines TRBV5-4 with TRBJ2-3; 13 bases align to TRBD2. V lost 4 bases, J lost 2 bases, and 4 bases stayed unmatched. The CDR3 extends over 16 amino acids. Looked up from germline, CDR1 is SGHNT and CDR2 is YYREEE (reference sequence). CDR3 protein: CASSAGTSGDTDTQYF. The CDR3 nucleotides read TGTGCCAGCAGCGCGGGGACTAGCGGGGACACAGATACGCAGTATTTT.

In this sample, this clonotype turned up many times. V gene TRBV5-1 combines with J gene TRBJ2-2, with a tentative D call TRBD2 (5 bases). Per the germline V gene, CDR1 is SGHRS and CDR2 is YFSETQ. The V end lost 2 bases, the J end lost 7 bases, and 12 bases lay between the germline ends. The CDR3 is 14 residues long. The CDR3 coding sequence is TGCGCCAGCAGCTTAGAGGGTACCGACGGGGAGCTGTTTTTT. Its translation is CASSLEGTDGELFF.

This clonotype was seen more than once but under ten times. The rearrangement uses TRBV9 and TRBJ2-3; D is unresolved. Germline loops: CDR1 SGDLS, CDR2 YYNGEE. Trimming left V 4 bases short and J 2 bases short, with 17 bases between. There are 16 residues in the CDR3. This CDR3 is CASSPRVAGDTDTQYF. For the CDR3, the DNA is TGTGCCAGCAGCCCTCGGGTGGCAGGAGACACAGATACGCAGTATTTT.

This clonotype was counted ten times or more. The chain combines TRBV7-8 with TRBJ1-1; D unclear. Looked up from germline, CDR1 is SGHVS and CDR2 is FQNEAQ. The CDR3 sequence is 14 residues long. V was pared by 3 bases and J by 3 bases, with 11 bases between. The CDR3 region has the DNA TGTGCCAGCAGCTTTTGGACGGGTGACACTGAAGCTTTCTTT. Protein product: CASSFWTGDTEAFF.

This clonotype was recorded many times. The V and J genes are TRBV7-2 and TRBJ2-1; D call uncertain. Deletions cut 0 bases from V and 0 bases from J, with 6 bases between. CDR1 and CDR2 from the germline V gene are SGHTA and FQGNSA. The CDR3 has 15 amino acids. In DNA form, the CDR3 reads TGTGCCAGCAGCTTAGCGATCCGCTCCTACAATGAGCAGTTCTTC. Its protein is CASSLAIRSYNEQFF.

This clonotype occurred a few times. DNA of the CDR3: TGTGCCAGCAGCGTTTCACAGGGGTTCGATGAAAAACTGTTTTTT. It is translated as CASSVSQGFDEKLFF. The chain links TRBV9 to TRBJ1-4; 7 bases map to TRBD1. J was trimmed by 6 bases and V by 2 bases; bases with no gene match: 7. The CDR3 runs to 15 residues. The germline gives CDR1 SGDLS, CDR2 YYNGEE.

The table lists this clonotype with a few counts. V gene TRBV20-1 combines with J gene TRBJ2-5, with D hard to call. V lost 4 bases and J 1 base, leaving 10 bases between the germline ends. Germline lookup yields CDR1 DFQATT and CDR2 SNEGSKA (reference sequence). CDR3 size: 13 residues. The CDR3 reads CSATRLSQETQYF. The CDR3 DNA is TGCAGTGCTACCCGACTCAGCCAAGAGACCCAGTACTTC.

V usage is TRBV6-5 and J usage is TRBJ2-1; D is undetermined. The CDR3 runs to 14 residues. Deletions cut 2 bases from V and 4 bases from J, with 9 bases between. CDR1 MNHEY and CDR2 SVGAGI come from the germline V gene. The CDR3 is CASSYALGYNEQFF. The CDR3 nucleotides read TGTGCCAGCAGTTACGCTCTAGGGTACAATGAGCAGTTCTTC.

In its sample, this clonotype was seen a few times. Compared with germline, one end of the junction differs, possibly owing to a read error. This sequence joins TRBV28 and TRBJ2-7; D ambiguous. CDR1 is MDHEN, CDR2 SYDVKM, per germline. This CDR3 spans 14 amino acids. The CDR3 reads CASSELLGSYEQYF. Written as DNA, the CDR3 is TGCGCCAGCAGTGAGCTGCTGGGATCCTACGAGCAGTACTTC.

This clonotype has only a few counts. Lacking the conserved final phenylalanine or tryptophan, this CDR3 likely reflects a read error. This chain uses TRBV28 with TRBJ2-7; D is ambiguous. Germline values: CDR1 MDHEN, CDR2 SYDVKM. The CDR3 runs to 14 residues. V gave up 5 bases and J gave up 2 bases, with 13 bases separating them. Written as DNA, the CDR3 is TGTGCCAGCAGTCCACCGACACCTCCCTACGAGCAGTACCTC. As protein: CASSPPTPPYEQYL.

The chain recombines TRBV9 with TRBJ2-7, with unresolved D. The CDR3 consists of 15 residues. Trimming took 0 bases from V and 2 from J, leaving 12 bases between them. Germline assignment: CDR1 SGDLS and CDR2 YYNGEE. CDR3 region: CASSVESRFTYEQYF. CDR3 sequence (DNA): TGTGCCAGCAGCGTAGAATCCCGCTTTACCTACGAGCAGTACTTC.

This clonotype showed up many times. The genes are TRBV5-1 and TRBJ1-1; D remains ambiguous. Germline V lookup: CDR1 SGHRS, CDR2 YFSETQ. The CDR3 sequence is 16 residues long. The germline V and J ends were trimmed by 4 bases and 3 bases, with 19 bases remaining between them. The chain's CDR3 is CASSVPGNTVDTEAFF. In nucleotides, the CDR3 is TGCGCCAGCAGCGTACCCGGGAACACCGTGGACACTGAAGCTTTCTTT.

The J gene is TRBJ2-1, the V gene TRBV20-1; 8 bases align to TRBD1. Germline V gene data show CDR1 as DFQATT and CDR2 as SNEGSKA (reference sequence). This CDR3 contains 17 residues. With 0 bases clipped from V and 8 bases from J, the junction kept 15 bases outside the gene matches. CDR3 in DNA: TGCAGTGCTAGAGATCCCTCAAGGGGGACAGGTGGCGATGAGCAGTTCTTC. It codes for CSARDPSRGTGGDEQFF.

The CDR3 region has the DNA TGTGCCAGCAGCTTGGAGCAGGGTCGGTTCTATAACTATGGCTACACCTTC. Protein product: CASSLEQGRFYNYGYTF. V and J are TRBV5-6 and TRBJ1-2, with D possibly being TRBD1 (5 bases). Germline V CDR1 and CDR2: SGHDT, YYEEEE. V shed 0 bases and J shed 1 base, with 16 bases lying between them. This CDR3 region has 17 residues. The entire variable domain, with the rest obtained from reference TRBV5-6 and TRBJ1-2, is as follows: DAGVTQSPTHLIKTRGQQVTLRCSPKSGHDTVSWYQQALGQGPQFIFQYYEEEERQRGNFPDRFSGHQFPNYSSELNVNALLLGDSALYLCASSLEQGRFYNYGYTFGSGTRLTVV.

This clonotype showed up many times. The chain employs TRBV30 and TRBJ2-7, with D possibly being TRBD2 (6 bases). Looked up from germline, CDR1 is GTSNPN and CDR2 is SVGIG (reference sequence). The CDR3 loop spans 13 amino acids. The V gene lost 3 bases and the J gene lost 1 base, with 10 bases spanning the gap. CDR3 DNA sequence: TGTGCCTGGAGCGCGGGACTGTCCTACGAGCAGTACTTC. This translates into CAWSAGLSYEQYF.

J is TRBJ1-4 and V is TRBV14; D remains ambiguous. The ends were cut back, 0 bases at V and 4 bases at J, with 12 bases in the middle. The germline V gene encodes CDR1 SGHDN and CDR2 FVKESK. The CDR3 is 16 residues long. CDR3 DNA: TGTGCCAGCAGCCAAGACAGAGGCAGCGTTAATGAAAAACTGTTTTTT. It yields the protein CASSQDRGSVNEKLFF.

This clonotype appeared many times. CDR3 nucleotides: TGTGCCAGCAGTTTAGCCGGGGCTAGCGGCATTGGAGAGCAGTTCTTC. Its protein is CASSLAGASGIGEQFF. This chain connects TRBV12-3 or TRBV12-4 to TRBJ2-1; 7 bases align to TRBD2. V gave up 0 bases and J gave up 10 bases; unmatched junction bases: 12. The CDR3 is 16 amino acids.

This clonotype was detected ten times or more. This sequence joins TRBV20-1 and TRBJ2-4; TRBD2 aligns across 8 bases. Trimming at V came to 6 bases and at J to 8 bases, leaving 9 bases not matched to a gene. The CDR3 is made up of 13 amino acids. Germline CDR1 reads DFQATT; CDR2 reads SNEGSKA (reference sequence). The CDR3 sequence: CSAQTGGGDIQYF. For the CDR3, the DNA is TGCAGTGCCCAGACCGGGGGGGGAGACATTCAGTACTTC.

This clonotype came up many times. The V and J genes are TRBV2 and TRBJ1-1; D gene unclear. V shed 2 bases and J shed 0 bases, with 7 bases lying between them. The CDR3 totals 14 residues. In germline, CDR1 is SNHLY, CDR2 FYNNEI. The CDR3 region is CASSELGLNTEAFF. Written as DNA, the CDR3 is TGTGCCAGCAGTGAATTAGGGTTGAACACTGAAGCTTTCTTT.